The next 28 T cell receptor beta chains were all read from a single sample in a study of blood T cell repertoires in COVID-19. Produced via immunoSEQ multiplex PCR; TCRdb's table is partial and in-frame only. In the table there are some 190,000 clones, more than 70% of which are singletons. Sequencing used peripheral blood. The receptors come from a man aged 18 to 29 with active or convalescent COVID-19.

The chain employs TRBV5-1 and TRBJ2-1, with D maybe TRBD1 (6 bases). This CDR3 is built from 14 residues. Trimming shortened V by 0 bases and J by 5 bases, and 9 bases separated the two germline ends. Germline values: CDR1 SGHRS, CDR2 YFSETQ. The CDR3 bases are TGCGCCAGCAGCTTGGGACAGGCGAACAATGAGCAGTTCTTC. It translates to CASSLGQANNEQFF.

The genes are TRBV11-2 and TRBJ1-2; maybe TRBD1 (5 bases). The CDR3 is 14 residues long. Germline V gene lookup returns CDR1 SGHAT and CDR2 FQNNGV. V gave up 5 bases and J gave up 8 bases, with 18 bases separating them. CDR3 sequence: CASSSRATVGGYTF. The CDR3 nucleotides read TGTGCCAGCAGCAGCAGGGCGACGGTGGGGGGCTACACCTTC.

The chain has TRBV3-1 (or the pseudogene TRBV3-2) and TRBJ2-3; tentative D call: TRBD2 (6 bases). The ends were cut back, 1 base at V and 0 bases at J, with 11 bases in the middle. Per the germline V gene, CDR1 is LGHDT and CDR2 is YNNKEL (reference sequence). The CDR3 loop spans 16 amino acids. In DNA, the CDR3 is TGTGCCAGCAGCCAAGGGGGTAGCGGCAGCACAGATACGCAGTATTTT. This codes for CASSQGGSGSTDTQYF.

This chain links TRBV6-5 with TRBJ2-6; D might be TRBD2 (5 bases). The CDR3 covers 16 residues. Trimming removed 3 bases from V and 4 bases from J, with 13 bases in between. Germline V CDR1 and CDR2: MNHEY, SVGAGI. The DNA of the CDR3 is TGTGCCAGCAGTTATTTGCGGGCTCCCGGGGCCAACGTCCTGACTTTC. Residues: CASSYLRAPGANVLTF.

This chain uses TRBV6-6 with TRBJ2-1, with D possibly being TRBD2 (6 bases). Germline-derived CDR1 and CDR2 are MNHNY and SVGAGI (reference sequence). The CDR3 is 14 amino acids. Trimming took 5 bases from V and 4 from J, leaving 12 bases between them. CDR3 nucleotide sequence: TGTGCCAGCAGTGGGCGGGGCCGGTACAATGAGCAGTTCTTC. It codes for CASSGRGRYNEQFF.

The gene calls are TRBV7-2 and TRBJ1-2; 7 bases map to TRBD1. Germline loops: CDR1 SGHTA, CDR2 FQGNSA. This CDR3 has 15 residues. J gave up 8 bases and V 5 bases, and 14 bases lay outside the gene matches. The CDR3 nucleotides are TGTGCCAGCAGCGATAGGGGGGCAGGGGGTTTAGGCTACACCTTC. Its translation: CASSDRGAGGLGYTF.

V gene TRBV19 combines with J gene TRBJ2-2, with 7 bases aligning to TRBD2. The CDR3 loop spans 14 amino acids. V lost 7 bases and J lost 2; bases outside the gene matches: 4. In germline, CDR1 is LNHDA, CDR2 SQIVND (reference sequence). Here the CDR3 DNA reads TGTGCCAGTACTAGCGGATATAACACCGGGGAGCTGTTTTTT. Protein: CASTSGYNTGELFF.

This chain links TRBV5-4 with TRBJ1-2; 7 bases map to TRBD1. The CDR3 has 16 amino acids. Trimming at V came to 4 bases and at J to 5 bases, leaving 14 bases not matched to a gene. Germline loops: CDR1 SGHNT, CDR2 YYREEE (reference sequence). CDR3 DNA sequence: TGTGCCAGCAGCCCCTCCCACCTCGGACAGGTGTATGGCTACACCTTC. Translation: CASSPSHLGQVYGYTF.

The chain carries TRBV7-9 and TRBJ2-1; D is undetermined. The CDR3 contains 12 residues. V dropped 1 base and J dropped 7 bases, with 5 bases sitting between them. Germline assignment: CDR1 SEHNR and CDR2 FQNEAQ (reference sequence). The DNA of the CDR3 is TGTGCCAGCAGCTTAGTCCAGAATGAGCAGTTCTTC. This codes for CASSLVQNEQFF.

The CDR3 sequence is CASSKEEPGQIPLYGYTF. The CDR3 DNA reads as TGCGCCAGCAGCAAGGAAGAACCGGGACAGATCCCTTTATATGGCTACACCTTC. The chain has TRBV5-1 and TRBJ1-2, with TRBD1 matching 7 bases. The CDR3 is 18 residues long. Germline V gene lookup returns CDR1 SGHRS and CDR2 YFSETQ. Germline trimming cut 4 bases from V and 5 bases from J; bases unmatched to any gene: 20.

V and J are TRBV11-2 and TRBJ2-5, with D perhaps matching TRBD2 (6 bases). The CDR3 has 14 residues. Per germline, CDR1 SGHAT and CDR2 FQNNGV. Trimming removed 1 base from V and 5 bases from J, with 11 bases in between. CDR3: CASSLVRERETQYF. As DNA, the CDR3 is TGTGCCAGCAGCTTAGTTCGGGAGAGGGAGACCCAGTACTTC.

The chain couples TRBV27 to TRBJ2-7; no firm D call. Trimming stripped 6 bases from V and 0 bases from J, with 3 bases between. Germline V gene sequence: CDR1 MNHEY, CDR2 SMNVEV (reference sequence). The CDR3 runs 11 residues. As DNA, the CDR3 is TGTGCCAGCAGCAGCTCCTACGAGCAGTACTTC. Protein sequence: CASSSSYEQYF.

The rearrangement joins TRBV3-1 (or the pseudogene TRBV3-2) to TRBJ2-2, with TRBD1 identical over 10 bases. This CDR3 contains 16 residues. The V segment lost 4 bases and the J segment 5 bases; nucleotides outside the gene matches: 7. CDR1 is LGHDT and CDR2 is YNNKEL in the germline V gene (reference sequence). CDR3 nucleotides: TGTGCCAGCAGCCTTGACAGGGGGCGCCGGACCGGGGAGCTGTTTTTT. Protein sequence: CASSLDRGRRTGELFF.

The chain has TRBV2 and TRBJ2-3; possibly TRBD2 for D (7 bases). The CDR3 is made up of 13 amino acids. The ends were cut back, 7 bases at V and 3 bases at J, with 11 bases in the middle. Germline lookup yields CDR1 SNHLY and CDR2 FYNNEI. The CDR3 coding sequence is TGTGCCAGCAACGGGGGGCCTACAGATACGCAGTATTTT. Its translation: CASNGGPTDTQYF.

This clone was detected only a few times. The rearrangement links TRBV7-6 to TRBJ2-1, with 7 positions matching TRBD2. The CDR3 sequence is 19 residues long. V lost 2 bases, J lost 7 bases, and 20 bases stayed unmatched. Germline CDR1 reads SGHVS; CDR2 reads FNYEAQ. CDR3 sequence: CASSLPYYTESGTVNEQFF. CDR3 nucleotides: TGTGCCAGCAGCTTACCCTACTACACGGAAAGCGGGACGGTAAATGAGCAGTTCTTC.

This clone was detected once. J is TRBJ1-3 and V is TRBV27; D gene ambiguous. Trimming took 4 bases from V and 4 from J, leaving 11 bases between them. The CDR3 totals 14 residues. The germline V gene has CDR1 MNHEY and CDR2 SMNVEV (reference sequence). CDR3 bases: TGTGCCAGCAGTTCTGGACTTTCGGGAAACACCATATATTTT. Protein product: CASSSGLSGNTIYF.

The rearrangement uses TRBV19 and TRBJ2-2; 7 bases map to TRBD2. CDR1 and CDR2 (germline): LNHDA, SQIVND (reference sequence). The ends lost 2 bases at V and 6 bases at J; junction bases unmatched: 6. This CDR3 region has 15 residues. The CDR3 bases are TGTGCCAGTAGTATAAGTCGGGAGGCCCCCGGGGAGCTGTTTTTT. It specifies CASSISREAPGELFF.

The V gene is TRBV4-1, the J gene TRBJ2-2; D might be TRBD1 (7 bases). Germline V gene lookup returns CDR1 MGHRA and CDR2 YSYEKL. The CDR3 runs 16 residues. Trimming cost V 1 base and J 5 bases, with 14 bases left between them. The CDR3 DNA reads TGCGCCAGCAGCCAAGTTTTCAGGGGGAGGACCGGGGAGCTGTTTTTT. Its protein product is CASSQVFRGRTGELFF.

The V call is TRBV6-1, the J call TRBJ1-2, with 12 bases fitting TRBD1. The V segment lost 4 bases and the J segment 5 bases; nucleotides outside the gene matches: 14. Germline CDR1 reads MNHNS; CDR2 reads SASEGT. The CDR3 is 18 residues long. CDR3 in DNA: TGTGCCAGCAGTGGGGTCCCGGGACAGGGGGCGGCTCGGTATGGCTACACCTTC. This encodes CASSGVPGQGAARYGYTF.

The genes are TRBV6-5 and TRBJ2-1, with 8 bases aligning to TRBD2. Germline-derived CDR1 and CDR2 are MNHEY and SVGAGI. The CDR3 sequence is 13 residues long. J was trimmed by 10 bases and V by 8 bases; bases with no gene match: 10. The CDR3 reads CASRGGPRGEQFF. In DNA, the CDR3 is TGTGCCAGCCGCGGGGGGCCACGGGGGGAGCAGTTCTTC.

The chain joins TRBV6-5 to TRBJ2-7, with 8 bases that match TRBD1. Germline lookup yields CDR1 MNHEY and CDR2 SVGAGI. The J segment lost 1 base and the V segment lost 6 bases, leaving 8 bases of the junction unmatched. This CDR3 contains 15 residues. CDR3 DNA sequence: TGTGCCAGCAGCCTAGACAGGGGAGTATCCTACGAGCAGTACTTC. It is translated as CASSLDRGVSYEQYF.

This chain joins TRBV2 and TRBJ2-7; TRBD1 aligns across 8 bases. The CDR3 runs to 15 residues. Germline values: CDR1 SNHLY, CDR2 FYNNEI. Unmatched junction bases numbered 18, after V lost 11 bases and J lost 6 bases. The CDR3 spells CAAKGPGGLPAEQYF. The CDR3 nucleotides read TGTGCCGCTAAAGGTCCAGGGGGCCTTCCAGCCGAGCAGTACTTC.

This chain connects TRBV18 to TRBJ2-1, with 10 bases matching TRBD1. The CDR3 consists of 15 residues. CDR1 and CDR2 (germline): KGHSH, LQKENI. The trim removed 3 bases at V and 3 bases at J, leaving 2 bases unmatched. The CDR3 nucleotides are TGTGCCAGCTCACCGGGACAGGGGATCTACAATGAGCAGTTCTTC. This encodes CASSPGQGIYNEQFF. The full variable domain, its missing parts supplied by reference TRBV18 and TRBJ2-1, is NAGVMQNPRHLVRRRGQEARLRCSPMKGHSHVYWYRQLPEEGLKFMVYLQKENIIDESGMPKERFSAEFPKEGPSILRIQQVVRGDSAAYFCASSPGQGIYNEQFFGPGTRLTVL.

The V call is TRBV11-2, the J call TRBJ2-3; D is uncertain. V dropped 6 bases and J dropped 4 bases, with 5 bases sitting between them. The germline gives CDR1 SGHAT, CDR2 FQNNGV. The CDR3 has 11 residues. CDR3 residues: CASSQSDTQYF. The CDR3 nucleotides read TGTGCCAGCAGTCAATCAGATACGCAGTATTTT. Combining the CDR3 with reference TRBV11-2 and TRBJ2-3 gives the whole variable domain EAGVAQSPRYKIIEKRQSVAFWCNPISGHATLYWYQQILGQGPKLLIQFQNNGVVDDSQLPKDRFSAERLKGVDSTLKIQPAKLEDSAVYLCASSQSDTQYFGPGTRLTVL.

The chain combines TRBV7-2 with TRBJ1-3; 7 bases line up with TRBD1. After removal of 1 base from V and 1 base from J, the junction contained 13 bases not matched to a gene. CDR3 length equals 19 residues. Germline V lookup: CDR1 SGHTA, CDR2 FQGNSA. The CDR3 protein is CASSLVGQGVSYSGNTIYF. In DNA form, the CDR3 reads TGTGCCAGCAGCTTAGTAGGCCAGGGGGTTTCTTATTCTGGAAACACCATATATTTT.

This clone was observed once. This chain connects TRBV5-1 to TRBJ2-7, with a possible D match to TRBD2 (5 bases). The V gene lost 1 base and the J gene lost 1 base, with 12 bases spanning the gap. There are 15 residues in the CDR3. Per germline, CDR1 SGHRS and CDR2 YFSETQ. The CDR3 loop reads CASSLLHRGSYEQYF. The CDR3 DNA reads as TGCGCCAGCAGCTTGCTCCACCGGGGATCCTACGAGCAGTACTTC.

V is TRBV28 and J is TRBJ2-1, with TRBD2 matching over 7 bases. The CDR3 is 16 amino acids. The germline V gene has CDR1 MDHEN and CDR2 SYDVKM. The ends lost 4 bases at V and 3 bases at J; junction bases unmatched: 9. CDR3 in DNA: TGTGCCAGCAGTTCCTCCGGGACTACTGTCTACAATGAGCAGTTCTTC. It specifies CASSSSGTTVYNEQFF.

The chain employs TRBV6-5 and TRBJ1-2, with TRBD1 matching 8 bases. CDR3 length equals 14 residues. Looked up from germline, CDR1 is MNHEY and CDR2 is SVGAGI. The V and J ends lost 2 bases and 8 bases, in that order; junction bases with no gene match: 7. The CDR3 bases are TGTGCCAGCAGTTACGGGGACAGGTCCCTCGGCTACACCTTC. It translates to CASSYGDRSLGYTF.